This passage covers 13 T cell receptor beta chains from one sample sequenced in a study of cytomegalovirus exposure and HLA in healthy donors listed by TCRdb under 2017. The protocol used for the library was the immunoSEQ multiplex PCR assay. A mixture of 60 forward primers for TCR Vbeta segments and 13 reverse primers for TCR Jbeta segments was used in the multiplex PCR. TCRdb took this table from immuneACCESS and kept in-frame rearrangements with V and J called. Such tables lack part of the clones; where checked against another copy, unresolved V genes explain under half of the gap, and the rest is unexplained. Counted in this sample were under 200,000 clones; roughly 65% of them appeared once. The ten top clones hold 3.5% to 5.5% of the sample. The sequenced sample was PBMCs. The source is a woman aged 18-29 years in good health and CMV-seropositive.

The J gene is TRBJ1-1, the V gene TRBV28; 9 positions agree with TRBD1. Germline trimming cut 7 bases from V and 5 bases from J; bases unmatched to any gene: 11. Germline V CDR1 and CDR2: MDHEN, SYDVKM. The CDR3 is 15 amino acids. In DNA, the CDR3 is TGTGCCAGCATCCCACCGGGACAGGGTCGGACTGAAGCTTTCTTT. Translated: CASIPPGQGRTEAFF. Variable domain in full (rest from reference TRBV28 and TRBJ1-1): DVKVTQSSRYLVKRTGEKVFLECVQDMDHENMFWYRQDPGLGLRLIYFSYDVKMKEKGDIPEGYSVSREKKERFSLILESASTNQTSMYLCASIPPGQGRTEAFFGQGTRLTVV.

There are a few counts of this clone. This sequence joins TRBV28 and TRBJ1-6, with D possibly matching TRBD1 (5 bases). Trimming stripped 7 bases from V and 6 bases from J, with 13 bases between. Per the germline V gene, CDR1 is MDHEN and CDR2 is SYDVKM. This CDR3 spans 14 amino acids. The CDR3 DNA sequence: TGTGCCAGCACTTTGTGGACACCTAATTCACCCCTCCACTTT. Protein sequence: CASTLWTPNSPLHF. Full variable domain (remainder filled in from reference TRBV28 and TRBJ1-6): DVKVTQSSRYLVKRTGEKVFLECVQDMDHENMFWYRQDPGLGLRLIYFSYDVKMKEKGDIPEGYSVSREKKERFSLILESASTNQTSMYLCASTLWTPNSPLHFGNGTRLTVT.

This chain links TRBV28 with TRBJ2-7; D might be TRBD2 (6 bases). The ends were cut back, 3 bases at V and 3 bases at J, with 12 bases in the middle. The CDR3 covers 14 residues. CDR1 and CDR2 from the germline V gene are MDHEN and SYDVKM. The CDR3 region is CASSFSGGDYEQYF. The CDR3 nucleotides read TGTGCCAGCAGTTTTTCCGGGGGAGACTACGAGCAGTACTTC.

The J gene is TRBJ2-2, the V gene TRBV28; 10 bases line up with TRBD2. In germline, CDR1 is MDHEN, CDR2 SYDVKM. CDR3 length equals 16 residues. The V gene end was trimmed by 5 bases and the J gene end by 7 bases; junction bases not matched to a gene: 10. CDR3 coding DNA: TGTGCCAGCAGTCCCCTAGCGGGAGAATCGGTCGGGGAGCTGTTTTTT. As protein: CASSPLAGESVGELFF. Complete variable domain (other parts from reference TRBV28 and TRBJ2-2): DVKVTQSSRYLVKRTGEKVFLECVQDMDHENMFWYRQDPGLGLRLIYFSYDVKMKEKGDIPEGYSVSREKKERFSLILESASTNQTSMYLCASSPLAGESVGELFFGEGSRLTVL.

The rearrangement links TRBV19 to TRBJ2-1; 11 bases are shared with TRBD2. CDR1 and CDR2 (germline): LNHDA, SQIVND (reference sequence). V was clipped by 6 bases and J by 12 bases; unmatched bases: 7. This CDR3 has 13 amino acids. CDR3 region: CASSRLLAGGQFF. The CDR3 DNA reads TGTGCCAGTAGCCGACTCCTAGCGGGAGGGCAGTTCTTC.

The chain has TRBV30 and TRBJ2-2, with D perhaps TRBD1 (6 bases). CDR1 GTSNPN and CDR2 SVGIG come from the germline V gene (reference sequence). This CDR3 region has 15 residues. V was pared by 1 base and J by 6 bases, with 15 bases between. CDR3 protein: CAWSEQGPEAGELFF. CDR3 coding DNA: TGTGCCTGGAGTGAACAGGGACCAGAGGCCGGGGAGCTGTTTTTT.

The chain combines TRBV6-5 with TRBJ2-2; TRBD2 agrees at 9 bases. The CDR3 is 15 residues long. Germline-derived CDR1 and CDR2 are MNHEY and SVGAGI. The V gene end was trimmed by 3 bases and the J gene end by 7 bases; junction bases not matched to a gene: 6. Here the CDR3 reads CASSYAGGRFGELFF. The CDR3 region has the DNA TGTGCCAGCAGTTATGCGGGGGGGCGTTTCGGGGAGCTGTTTTTT.

This clone showed up just a few times. The CDR3 reads CASSYSVGYPYEQYF. The CDR3 region has the DNA TGTGCCAGCAGTTATTCCGTCGGGTACCCTTACGAGCAGTACTTC. The genes are TRBV6-5 and TRBJ2-5; D is ambiguous. The J call may not be correct, given that the DNA end is closer to TRBJ2-7. The CDR3 is made up of 15 amino acids. Germline loops: CDR1 MNHEY, CDR2 SVGAGI.

This clone occurred a few times. The CDR3 region has the DNA TGTGCCAGCAGTCCTGGGACAGCTAACTATGGCTACACCTTC. As protein: CASSPGTANYGYTF. The chain links TRBV7-2 to TRBJ1-2; the match to TRBD1 covers 7 bases. V dropped 6 bases and J dropped 0; count of bases not matched to a gene: 4. The CDR3 covers 14 residues. The V gene's germline CDR1 is SGHTA and CDR2 FQGNSA.

Only a few counts were recorded for this clone. This chain joins TRBV18 and TRBJ1-1, with D hard to call. The CDR3 sequence is 13 residues long. The germline gives CDR1 KGHSH, CDR2 LQKENI. The V end was cut by 4 bases, the J end by 7 bases, with 13 bases between. The CDR3 DNA follows: TGTGCCAGCTCACTCCGGATAGAGGATGAAGCTTTCTTT. Its translation is CASSLRIEDEAFF. The variable domain in full, completed from reference TRBV18 and TRBJ1-1, reads NAGVMQNPRHLVRRRGQEARLRCSPMKGHSHVYWYRQLPEEGLKFMVYLQKENIIDESGMPKERFSAEFPKEGPSILRIQQVVRGDSAAYFCASSLRIEDEAFFGQGTRLTVV.

The chain couples TRBV4-1 to TRBJ1-5; TRBD1 is a possible D gene (6 bases). CDR1 MGHRA and CDR2 YSYEKL come from the germline V gene. The V end was cut by 3 bases, the J end by 2 bases, with 11 bases between. This CDR3 comprises 15 residues. The CDR3 DNA follows: TGCGCCAGCAGCCATCCACGACAGGGCAATCAGCCCCAGCATTTT. Translating gives CASSHPRQGNQPQHF.

This clone was detected a few times. The chain employs TRBV2 and TRBJ1-5; D is unclear. There are 13 residues in the CDR3. The germline CDR1 and CDR2 sequences are SNHLY and FYNNEI. V lost 2 bases, J lost 2 bases, and 4 bases lay in between. CDR3 sequence: CASSESGNQPQHF. The CDR3 DNA reads as TGTGCCAGCAGTGAATCAGGCAATCAGCCCCAGCATTTT.

This clone was detected only once. This chain joins TRBV2 and TRBJ1-2; maybe TRBD1 (6 bases). The CDR3 extends over 12 amino acids. V was trimmed by 5 bases and J by 6 bases, leaving 10 bases between them. CDR1 is SNHLY and CDR2 is FYNNEI in the germline V gene. The CDR3 loop is CASSLWTDGYTF. CDR3 nucleotide sequence: TGTGCCAGCAGTCTATGGACAGATGGCTACACCTTC.